This T cell receptor (beta chain) was obtained from a study of cytomegalovirus exposure and HLA in healthy donors. Overall study: An early release of data contained tens of millions of unique TCRs, which came from HLA-typed donors. Findings and caveats of the study: V- and J-gene trimming of TCR beta was linked (in a later analysis) to a missense DCLRE1C variant.

The V gene lost 5 bases and the J gene lost 4 bases, with 8 bases spanning the gap. This CDR3 is 12 amino acids long. Germline V gene lookup returns CDR1 SNHLY and CDR2 FYNNEI. PCR primers comprised 60 Vbeta and 13 Jbeta primers. In the original analysis: An analysis performed later counted 73 million or so unique TCR beta chains (roughly 9.9 million of them shared). Measured with immunoSEQ multiplex PCR; TCRdb has only the in-frame clones, and not every one. The V and J calls and clone size come from that table; D and trimming were worked out from the DNA. Of around 94,000 clones listed, roughly 71% are singletons. This clone showed up just a few times. Antigen unknown.

The sequencing sample was made of PBMCs. The clonotype was recovered from a middle-aged woman in good health and CMV-seronegative. The chain couples TRBV2 to TRBJ1-1; D is ambiguous. In nucleotides, the CDR3 is TGTGCCAGCAGTACGCGGGGCACTGAAGCTTTCTTT. Amino acid sequence: CASSTRGTEAFF.